This T cell receptor beta chain was obtained from a study of cytotoxic CD8 clonotypes in ibrutinib-treated CLL. TCRdb's table, derived via immunoSEQ multiplex PCR, lists solely in-frame clones and lacks some. Of some 17,000 clones listed, 80% to 85% are singletons. With 2 bases removed from V and 2 bases from J, the gap between germline ends came to 10 bases. The CDR3 consists of 14 residues. Germline V gene data show CDR1 as SGHDT and CDR2 as YYEEEE. The TCR comes from a human donor with chronic lymphocytic leukemia. V and J are TRBV5-6 and TRBJ1-2; the D gene is possibly TRBD1 (5 bases). This sample comprised PBMCs, obtained before ibrutinib treatment. CDR3 sequence (DNA): TGTGCCAGCAGCTTTACAGGTTCAAACTATGGCTACACCTTC. Translated: CASSFTGSNYGYTF.